These T cell receptor beta chains were read from a single sample in a study of blood T cell repertoires in COVID-19. The repertoire was sequenced with immunoSEQ multiplex PCR; TCRdb's copy has only in-frame clones and lacks some. The sample includes over 60,000 clones, 82% seen only once; the top ten take around 20%. The sample was peripheral blood. The receptors originated from a human donor in a cohort sampled during active COVID-19. CDR3s include the opening cysteine and the closing phenylalanine or tryptophan. Fields, in order: CDR3 length, D gene, clone size, J gene, V gene, CDR3 DNA, CDR3 protein. The D gene is left open where the match is weak. Size is omitted from some rows. Given values are once, few, many or a class for expanded clones.

14 | NA | few | TRBJ2-7 | TRBV4-1 | TGCGCCAGCAGCCAAGATGCCTCAGGGGTCGAGCAGTACTTC | CASSQDASGVEQYF
16 | NA | NA | TRBJ1-6 | TRBV5-6 | TGTGCCAGCAGCCTATTCAGGTCCACCAAAGATTCACCCCTCCACTTT | CASSLFRSTKDSPLHF
14 | NA | NA | TRBJ2-1 | TRBV7-2 | TGTGCCAGCAGCTTAGGGTCGAAAGGAGCGGAGCAGTTCTTC | CASSLGSKGAEQFF
17 | NA | NA | TRBJ1-2 | TRBV7-9 | TGTGCCAGCAGCCCGGTTTTCGAGGGCCTCCTGGACTATGGCTACACCTTC | CASSPVFEGLLDYGYTF
19 | TRBD2 | NA | TRBJ2-3 | TRBV3-1/TRBV3-2 | TGTGCCAGCAGCCAAGATCTCCCGGGGACTAGCGGGGGAGCAGATACGCAGTATTTT | CASSQDLPGTSGGADTQYF
16 | TRBD1 | NA | TRBJ1-2 | TRBV7-6 | TGTGCCAGCAGCGCCTTACAGGGGGCCCCAAACTATGGCTACACCTTC | CASSALQGAPNYGYTF
14 | TRBD2 | NA | TRBJ2-1 | TRBV2 | TGTGCCAGCGTTCCTAGCGGATCCTACAATGAGCAGTTCTTC | CASVPSGSYNEQFF
17 | TRBD1 | NA | TRBJ1-1 | TRBV2 | TGTGCCAGCAGTGACCCCACGGACAGGGGGGCGAACACTGAAGCTTTCTTT | CASSDPTDRGANTEAFF
15 | NA | once | TRBJ1-2 | TRBV25-1 | TGTGCCAGCAGTGAATATGAGGGCTCAGCGGATGGCTACACCTTC | CASSEYEGSADGYTF
18 | NA | NA | TRBJ2-1 | TRBV5-4 | TGTGCCAGCAGCCGAGCCGCGGGGCTCCGAAGCTCCTACAATGAGCAGTTCTTC | CASSRAAGLRSSYNEQFF
13 | TRBD1 | NA | TRBJ1-2 | TRBV19 | TGTGCCAGTAGTATTGGGACAGCATATGGCTACACCTTC | CASSIGTAYGYTF
13 | NA | NA | TRBJ2-7 | TRBV7-9 | TGTGCCAGCAGCTTAGACTTCCCCTACGAGCAGTACTTC | CASSLDFPYEQYF
17 | TRBD2 | NA | TRBJ2-3 | TRBV7-2 | TGTGCCAGCAGCTTAGGGCCCGAGCGGGGGATCATGGATACGCAGTATTTT | CASSLGPERGIMDTQYF
14 | NA | NA | TRBJ1-1 | TRBV18 | TGTGCCAGCTCACTTTATCAGGGAGGGACTGAAGCTTTCTTT | CASSLYQGGTEAFF
12 | TRBD1 | NA | TRBJ1-1 | TRBV18 | TGTGCCAGCTCCGTGACAGGGATTGAAGCTTTCTTT | CASSVTGIEAFF
15 | TRBD2 | NA | TRBJ2-3 | TRBV3-1/TRBV3-2 | TGTGCCAGCAGCCCCCTAAGCGGGGGGGCGTCCACGCAGTATTTT | CASSPLSGGASTQYF
14 | NA | NA | TRBJ1-3 | TRBV20-1 | TGCAGTGCTAGTCGACTGGACTCTGGAAACACCATATATTTT | CSASRLDSGNTIYF
12 | NA | NA | TRBJ1-2 | TRBV19 | TGTGCCAGTACCCCGACAGGCTATGGCTACACCTTC | CASTPTGYGYTF
14 | TRBD2 | NA | TRBJ2-7 | TRBV3-1/TRBV3-2 | TGTGCCAGCAGCCAAGGACTAGCGAGCTACGAGCAGTACTTC | CASSQGLASYEQYF
15 | NA | NA | TRBJ2-7 | TRBV6-2/TRBV6-3 | TGTGCCAGCAGTTACAAGGCCCTTTCAGGCTACGAGCAGTACTTC | CASSYKALSGYEQYF
17 | TRBD1 | NA | TRBJ2-7 | TRBV4-1 | TGCGCCAGCAGCCGCCAATGGGGGACAGGGACCTCCTTCGAGCAGTACTTC | CASSRQWGTGTSFEQYF
16 | TRBD1 | NA | TRBJ2-5 | TRBV5-4 | TGTGCCAGCAGCTTGGCCAGGGGGACGTACCAAGAGACCCAGTACTTC | CASSLARGTYQETQYF
13 | NA | NA | TRBJ1-2 | TRBV9 | TGTGCCAGCAGCGTAGAGGGGCTTGGTGGCTACACCTTC | CASSVEGLGGYTF
14 | TRBD2 | NA | TRBJ2-7 | TRBV6-6 | TGTGCCAGCAGTTACTCAGGGACTAGTCACGAGCAGTACTTC | CASSYSGTSHEQYF
12 | NA | few | TRBJ1-5 | TRBV12-3/TRBV12-4 | TGTGCCAGCAGCATACAGGGTCAGCCCCAGCATTTT | CASSIQGQPQHF
15 | TRBD1 | NA | TRBJ1-1 | TRBV18 | TGTGCCAGCTCACCTTACGGACAGGGTGGCACTGAAGCTTTCTTT | CASSPYGQGGTEAFF
15 | NA | NA | TRBJ1-3 | TRBV25-1 | TGTGCCAGCAGTGATCCGACAACGACTGGAAACACCATATATTTT | CASSDPTTTGNTIYF
15 | TRBD1 | NA | TRBJ1-1 | TRBV7-3 | TGTGCCAGCAGCCCCAAGACAGGGCTGGACACTGAAGCTTTCTTT | CASSPKTGLDTEAFF
16 | TRBD1 | NA | TRBJ2-6 | TRBV30 | TGTGCCGGATCGGGACAGGGGGCGTCTGGGGCCAACGTCCTGACTTTC | CAGSGQGASGANVLTF
16 | TRBD2 | NA | TRBJ2-3 | TRBV30 | TGTGCCTGGAGTCCCAAGACTAGCGGGAACACAGATACGCAGTATTTT | CAWSPKTSGNTDTQYF
16 | NA | NA | TRBJ2-3 | TRBV19 | TGTGCCAGTAGTTTGGCTTGGAGGACTTTTGGGGATACGCAGTATTTT | CASSLAWRTFGDTQYF
13 | TRBD2 | NA | TRBJ2-5 | TRBV10-3 | TGTGCCATGGGTAGCGGGGGCCAAGAGACCCAGTACTTC | CAMGSGGQETQYF
13 | TRBD1 | NA | TRBJ1-5 | TRBV18 | TGTGCCAGTTCCGGACAGGCCAATCAGCCCCAGCATTTT | CASSGQANQPQHF
15 | NA | NA | TRBJ1-5 | TRBV7-8 | TGTGCCAGCAGCCTAGACGGGACATCGAATCAGCCCCAGCATTTT | CASSLDGTSNQPQHF
15 | TRBD2 | NA | TRBJ2-3 | TRBV11-2 | TGTGCCAGCAGCTTAAACGGGGGGGCGCTTGATACGCAGTATTTT | CASSLNGGALDTQYF
15 | TRBD2 | NA | TRBJ2-3 | TRBV5-4 | TGTGCCAGCAGCTTGGAGACTAGCGGGGGAGATACGCAGTATTTT | CASSLETSGGDTQYF
15 | NA | NA | TRBJ1-2 | TRBV6-2/TRBV6-3 | TGTGCCAGCAGTTACGCGCACAGGGAAGACTATGGCTACACCTTC | CASSYAHREDYGYTF
13 | TRBD1 | NA | TRBJ2-7 | TRBV7-9 | TGTGCCAGCAGCCTACAGGGGGCGCGGGAGCAGTACTTC | CASSLQGAREQYF
15 | TRBD1 | NA | TRBJ2-7 | TRBV3-1/TRBV3-2 | TGTGCCAGCAGCCGGGACAGGGGGCGCCTCTACGAGCAGTACTTC | CASSRDRGRLYEQYF
13 | NA | NA | TRBJ2-7 | TRBV6-2/TRBV6-3 | TGTGCCAGCAGTTACTCGACAGATTACGAGCAGTACTTC | CASSYSTDYEQYF
18 | NA | NA | TRBJ2-6 | TRBV5-1 | TGCGCCAGCAGCTTGGTGGCAGGATTAAAAACTGGGGCCAACGTCCTGACTTTC | CASSLVAGLKTGANVLTF
14 | NA | NA | TRBJ2-3 | TRBV12-5 | TGTGCTAGTGGTATCGGTACCCCCGCAGATACGCAGTATTTT | CASGIGTPADTQYF
15 | NA | NA | TRBJ2-2 | TRBV6-2/TRBV6-3 | TGTGCCAGCAGTCATCAGGGGTGGAGGACCGGGGAGCTGTTTTTT | CASSHQGWRTGELFF
15 | NA | NA | TRBJ2-4 | TRBV5-1 | TGCGCCAGCAGCCCGATGGCGGGGGCCCAAAACATTCAGTACTTC | CASSPMAGAQNIQYF
13 | NA | NA | TRBJ2-7 | TRBV3-1/TRBV3-2 | TGTGCCAGCAGCCAAGGGGGGCAAAACGAGCAGTACTTC | CASSQGGQNEQYF
16 | NA | NA | TRBJ2-7 | TRBV7-2 | TGTGCCAGCAGCTTAGGGGCAGGGGGGATTAACTACGAGCAGTACTTC | CASSLGAGGINYEQYF
15 | TRBD1 | NA | TRBJ1-2 | TRBV2 | TGTGCCAGCACTTGGGGGGGACAGGATAACTATGGCTACACCTTC | CASTWGGQDNYGYTF
17 | TRBD1 | NA | TRBJ1-1 | TRBV19 | TGTGCCAGTAGTTTTTATGCCGACAGGGCCAAGAACACTGAAGCTTTCTTT | CASSFYADRAKNTEAFF
12 | NA | NA | TRBJ1-1 | TRBV3-1/TRBV3-2 | TGTGCCAGCAGCCGAGTGGAGACTGAAGCTTTCTTT | CASSRVETEAFF
16 | NA | NA | TRBJ2-6 | TRBV27 | TGTGCCAGCAGTTTCGGGACAACCTCTGGGGCCAACGTCCTGACTTTC | CASSFGTTSGANVLTF
12 | NA | NA | TRBJ1-2 | TRBV5-6 | TGTGCCAGCAGCTCATGGTCGGATGGCTACACCTTC | CASSSWSDGYTF
15 | TRBD1 | NA | TRBJ1-4 | TRBV7-2 | TGTGCCAGCAGCGCTTACAGGGGACCTAATGAAAAACTGTTTTTT | CASSAYRGPNEKLFF
15 | TRBD1 | NA | TRBJ2-5 | TRBV6-5 | TGTGCCAGCAGAAGGGACAGGGTGGGGCAAGAGACCCAGTACTTC | CASRRDRVGQETQYF
13 | NA | NA | TRBJ1-1 | TRBV19 | TGTGCCAGTATTCGCGGCAGGGGCACTGAAGCTTTCTTT | CASIRGRGTEAFF
14 | TRBD1 | NA | TRBJ2-7 | TRBV6-2/TRBV6-3 | TGTGCCAGCAGTTACGCGGGGACAGGGGACGAGCAGTACTTC | CASSYAGTGDEQYF
15 | TRBD2 | NA | TRBJ2-7 | TRBV4-2 | TGTGCCAGCAGCCCAGCGGTAGCGGGGGTCTACGAGCAGTACTTC | CASSPAVAGVYEQYF
14 | TRBD1 | NA | TRBJ1-2 | TRBV7-9 | TGTGCCAGCAGCCAGACAGGGTCTAACTATGGCTACACCTTC | CASSQTGSNYGYTF
17 | NA | once | TRBJ1-4 | TRBV7-2 | TGTGCCAGCAGCTCCTCCCGGGGGGGAGCAACTAATGAAAAACTGTTTTTT | CASSSSRGGATNEKLFF
14 | TRBD1 | NA | TRBJ1-2 | TRBV5-4 | TGTGCCAGCAGCTCGAAGGACAGGGGCCTTGGCTACACCTTC | CASSSKDRGLGYTF